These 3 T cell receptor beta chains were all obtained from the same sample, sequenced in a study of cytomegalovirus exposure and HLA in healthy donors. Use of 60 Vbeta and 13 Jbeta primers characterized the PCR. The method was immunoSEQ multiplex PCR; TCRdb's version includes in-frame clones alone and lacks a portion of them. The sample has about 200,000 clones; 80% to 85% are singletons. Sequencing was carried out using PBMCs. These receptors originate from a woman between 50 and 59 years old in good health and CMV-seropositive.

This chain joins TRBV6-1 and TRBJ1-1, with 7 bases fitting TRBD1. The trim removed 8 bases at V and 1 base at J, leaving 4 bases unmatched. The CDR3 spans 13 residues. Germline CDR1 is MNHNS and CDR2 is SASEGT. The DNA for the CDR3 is TGTGCCAGCCACGGGACAGCGAACACTGAAGCTTTCTTT. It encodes CASHGTANTEAFF.

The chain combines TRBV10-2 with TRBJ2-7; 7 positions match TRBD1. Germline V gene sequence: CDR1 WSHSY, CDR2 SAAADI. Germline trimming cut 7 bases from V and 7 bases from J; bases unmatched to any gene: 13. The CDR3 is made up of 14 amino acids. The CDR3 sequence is CASTPGQAYWEQYF. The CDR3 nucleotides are TGCGCCAGCACCCCAGGACAGGCCTACTGGGAGCAGTACTTC.

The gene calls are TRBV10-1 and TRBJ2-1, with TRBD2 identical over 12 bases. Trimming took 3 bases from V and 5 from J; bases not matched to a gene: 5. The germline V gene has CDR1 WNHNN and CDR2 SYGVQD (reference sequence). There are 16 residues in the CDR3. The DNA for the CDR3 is TGCGCCAGCAGTGATACTAGCGGGAGGAGGGACAATGAGCAGTTCTTC. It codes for CASSDTSGRRDNEQFF.